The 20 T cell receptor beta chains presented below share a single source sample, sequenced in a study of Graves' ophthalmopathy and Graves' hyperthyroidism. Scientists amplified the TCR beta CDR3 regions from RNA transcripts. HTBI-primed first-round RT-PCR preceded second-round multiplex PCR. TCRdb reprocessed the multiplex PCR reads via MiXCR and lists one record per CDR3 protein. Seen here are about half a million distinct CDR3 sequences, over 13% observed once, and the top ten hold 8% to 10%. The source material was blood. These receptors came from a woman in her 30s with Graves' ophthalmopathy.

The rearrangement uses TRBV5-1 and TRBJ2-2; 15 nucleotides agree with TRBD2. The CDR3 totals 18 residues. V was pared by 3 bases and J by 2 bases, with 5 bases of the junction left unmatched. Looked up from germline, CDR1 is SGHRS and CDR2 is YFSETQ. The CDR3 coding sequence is TGCGCCAGCAGCTCGGGACTAGCGGGGGGCCTTAACACCGGGGAGCTGTTTTTT. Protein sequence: CASSSGLAGGLNTGELFF.

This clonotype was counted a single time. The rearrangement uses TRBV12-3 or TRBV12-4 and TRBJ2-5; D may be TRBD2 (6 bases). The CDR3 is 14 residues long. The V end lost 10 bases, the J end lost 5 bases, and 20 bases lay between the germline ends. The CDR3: CATTRGGLRETQYF. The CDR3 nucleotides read TGTGCCACCACCCGTGGGGGACTGAGGGAGACCCAGTACTTC.

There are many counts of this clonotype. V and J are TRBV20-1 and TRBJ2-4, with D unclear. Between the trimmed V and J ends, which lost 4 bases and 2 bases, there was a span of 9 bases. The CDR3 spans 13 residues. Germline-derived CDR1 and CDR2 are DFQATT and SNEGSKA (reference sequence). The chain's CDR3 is CSATVITKNIQYF. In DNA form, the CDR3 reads TGCAGTGCTACCGTTATTACCAAAAACATTCAGTACTTC.

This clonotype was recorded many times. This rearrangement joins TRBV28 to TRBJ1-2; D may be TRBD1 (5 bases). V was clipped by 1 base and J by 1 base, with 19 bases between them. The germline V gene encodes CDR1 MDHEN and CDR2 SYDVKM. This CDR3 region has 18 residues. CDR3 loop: CASSLFRRGVRYNYGYTF. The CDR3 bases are TGTGCCAGCAGTTTATTCCGGCGGGGGGTGCGCTATAACTATGGCTACACCTTC.

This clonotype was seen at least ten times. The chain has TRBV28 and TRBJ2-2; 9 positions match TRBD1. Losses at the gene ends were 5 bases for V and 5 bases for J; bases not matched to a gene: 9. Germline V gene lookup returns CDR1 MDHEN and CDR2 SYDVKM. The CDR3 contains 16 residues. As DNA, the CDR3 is TGTGCCAGCAGTCCTACCGGGACAGGGCGTACCGGGGAGCTGTTTTTT. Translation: CASSPTGTGRTGELFF.

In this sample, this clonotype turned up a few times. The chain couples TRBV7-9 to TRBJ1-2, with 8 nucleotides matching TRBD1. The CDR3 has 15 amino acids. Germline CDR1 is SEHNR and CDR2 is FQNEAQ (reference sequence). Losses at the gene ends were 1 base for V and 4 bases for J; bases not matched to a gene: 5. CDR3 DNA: TGTGCCAGCAGCTTAGATGGGACAGGCCCCTATGGCTACACCTTC. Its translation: CASSLDGTGPYGYTF.

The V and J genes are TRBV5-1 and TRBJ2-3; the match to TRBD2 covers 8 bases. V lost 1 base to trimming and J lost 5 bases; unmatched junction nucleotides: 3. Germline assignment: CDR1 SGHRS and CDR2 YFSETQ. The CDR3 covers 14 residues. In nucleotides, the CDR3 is TGCGCCAGCAGCTTGAGCGGGGGCAAAGATACGCAGTATTTT. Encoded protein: CASSLSGGKDTQYF.

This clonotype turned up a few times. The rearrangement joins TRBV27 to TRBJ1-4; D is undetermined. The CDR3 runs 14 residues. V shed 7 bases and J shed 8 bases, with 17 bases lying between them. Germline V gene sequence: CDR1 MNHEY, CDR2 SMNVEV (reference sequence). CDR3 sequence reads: CASKPGIKEEKLFF. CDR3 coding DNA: TGTGCCAGCAAGCCGGGGATTAAGGAAGAAAAACTGTTTTTT.

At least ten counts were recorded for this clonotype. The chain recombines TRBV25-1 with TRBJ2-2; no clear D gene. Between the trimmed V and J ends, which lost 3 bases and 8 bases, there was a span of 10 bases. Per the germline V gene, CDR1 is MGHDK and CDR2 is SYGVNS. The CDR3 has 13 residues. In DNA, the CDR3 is TGTGCCAGCAGTGACCTCCTTGGAGGGGAGCTGTTTTTT. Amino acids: CASSDLLGGELFF.

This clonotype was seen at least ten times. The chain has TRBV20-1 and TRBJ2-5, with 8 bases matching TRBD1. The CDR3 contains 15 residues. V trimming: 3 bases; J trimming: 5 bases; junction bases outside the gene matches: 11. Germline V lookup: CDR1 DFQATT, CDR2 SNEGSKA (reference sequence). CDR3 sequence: CSASTGQGKWETQYF. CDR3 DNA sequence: TGCAGTGCTAGCACCGGACAGGGTAAATGGGAGACCCAGTACTTC.

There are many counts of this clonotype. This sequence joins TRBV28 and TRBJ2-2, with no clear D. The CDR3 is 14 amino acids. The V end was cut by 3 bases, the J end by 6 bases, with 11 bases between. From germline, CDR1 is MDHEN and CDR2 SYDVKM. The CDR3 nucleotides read TGTGCCAGCAGTTTGAGTTTTGAGGCCGGGGAGCTGTTTTTT. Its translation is CASSLSFEAGELFF.

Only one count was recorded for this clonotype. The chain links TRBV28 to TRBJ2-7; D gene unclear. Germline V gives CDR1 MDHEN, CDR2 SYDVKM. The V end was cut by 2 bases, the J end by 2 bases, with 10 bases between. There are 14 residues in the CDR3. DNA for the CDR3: TGTGCCAGCAGTTTACTTACCAGGACCTACGAGCAGTACTTC. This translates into CASSLLTRTYEQYF.

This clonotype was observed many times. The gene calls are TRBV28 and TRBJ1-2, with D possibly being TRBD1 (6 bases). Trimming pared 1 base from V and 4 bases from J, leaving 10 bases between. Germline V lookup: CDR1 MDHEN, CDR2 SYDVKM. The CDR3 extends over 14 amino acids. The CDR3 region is CASSLLQGAYGYTF. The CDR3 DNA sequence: TGTGCCAGCAGTTTATTACAGGGTGCCTATGGCTACACCTTC.

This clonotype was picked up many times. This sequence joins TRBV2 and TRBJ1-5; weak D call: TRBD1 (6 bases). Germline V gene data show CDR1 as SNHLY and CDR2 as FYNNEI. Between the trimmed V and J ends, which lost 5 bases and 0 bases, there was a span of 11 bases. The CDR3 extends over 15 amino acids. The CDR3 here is CASSSGQHSNQPQHF. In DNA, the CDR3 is TGTGCCAGCAGTTCAGGACAGCATAGCAATCAGCCCCAGCATTTT.

This CDR3 is CASSSTGTYQETQYF. CDR3 sequence (DNA): TGTGCCAGCAGCTCGACAGGGACATACCAAGAGACCCAGTACTTC. The chain has TRBV13 and TRBJ2-5; 7 bases map to TRBD1. The V gene end was trimmed by 4 bases and the J gene end by 0 bases; junction bases not matched to a gene: 5. The CDR3 length is 15 residues. Germline assignment: CDR1 PRHDT and CDR2 FYEKMQ (reference sequence).

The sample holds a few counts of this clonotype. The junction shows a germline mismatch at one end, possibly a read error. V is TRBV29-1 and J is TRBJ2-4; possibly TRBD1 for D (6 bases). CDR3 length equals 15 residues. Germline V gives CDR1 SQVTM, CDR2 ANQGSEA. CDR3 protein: CSVYRESLAKNIKYF. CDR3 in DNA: TGCAGCGTCTACAGGGAATCCCTAGCCAAAAACATTAAGTACTTC.

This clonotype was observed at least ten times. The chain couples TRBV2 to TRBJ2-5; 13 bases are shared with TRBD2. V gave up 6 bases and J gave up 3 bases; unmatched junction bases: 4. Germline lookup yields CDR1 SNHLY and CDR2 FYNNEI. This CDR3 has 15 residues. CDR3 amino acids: CASRRTSGGEETQYF. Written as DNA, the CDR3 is TGTGCCAGCAGGAGGACTAGCGGGGGAGAAGAGACCCAGTACTTC.

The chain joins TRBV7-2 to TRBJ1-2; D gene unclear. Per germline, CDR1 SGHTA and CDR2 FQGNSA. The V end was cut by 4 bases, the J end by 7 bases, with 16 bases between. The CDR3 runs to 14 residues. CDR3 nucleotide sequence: TGTGCCAGCAGCTCCAGGTCGCAACGGGGTGGCTACACCTTC. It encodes CASSSRSQRGGYTF.

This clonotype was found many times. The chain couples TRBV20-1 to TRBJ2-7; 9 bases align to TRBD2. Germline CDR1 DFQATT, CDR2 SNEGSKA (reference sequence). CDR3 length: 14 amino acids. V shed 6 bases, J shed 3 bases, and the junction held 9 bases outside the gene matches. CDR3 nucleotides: TGCAGTGCGGGGAAACTAGCGGGCATCTACGAGCAGTACTTC. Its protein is CSAGKLAGIYEQYF.

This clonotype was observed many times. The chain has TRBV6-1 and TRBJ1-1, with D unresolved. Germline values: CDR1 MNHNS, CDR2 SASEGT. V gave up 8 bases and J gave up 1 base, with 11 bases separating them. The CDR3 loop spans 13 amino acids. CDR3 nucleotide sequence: TGTGCCAGCCGGGAAAGATGGAACACTGAAGCTTTCTTT. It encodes CASRERWNTEAFF.